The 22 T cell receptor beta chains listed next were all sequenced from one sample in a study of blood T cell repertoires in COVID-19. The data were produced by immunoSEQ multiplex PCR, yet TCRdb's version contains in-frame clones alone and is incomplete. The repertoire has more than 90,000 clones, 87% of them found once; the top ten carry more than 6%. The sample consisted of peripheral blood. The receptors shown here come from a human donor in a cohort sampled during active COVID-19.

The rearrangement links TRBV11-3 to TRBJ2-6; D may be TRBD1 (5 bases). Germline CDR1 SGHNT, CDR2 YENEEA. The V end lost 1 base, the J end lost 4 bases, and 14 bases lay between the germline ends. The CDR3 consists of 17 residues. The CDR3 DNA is TGTGCCAGCAGCTTAGGGGCCACAGGAACGGGGGCCAACGTCCTGACTTTC. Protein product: CASSLGATGTGANVLTF.

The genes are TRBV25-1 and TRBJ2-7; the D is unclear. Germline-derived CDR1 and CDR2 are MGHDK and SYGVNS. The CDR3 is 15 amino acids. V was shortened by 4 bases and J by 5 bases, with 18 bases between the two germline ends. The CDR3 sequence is CASSALTDSKNEQYF. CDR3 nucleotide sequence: TGTGCCAGCAGTGCTTTGACCGACTCCAAAAACGAGCAGTACTTC.

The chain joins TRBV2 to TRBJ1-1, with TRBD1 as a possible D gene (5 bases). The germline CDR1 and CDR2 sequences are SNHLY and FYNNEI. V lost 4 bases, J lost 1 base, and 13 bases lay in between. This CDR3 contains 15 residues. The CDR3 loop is CASSASHRTNTEAFF. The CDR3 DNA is TGTGCCAGCAGTGCATCCCACAGGACGAACACTGAAGCTTTCTTT.

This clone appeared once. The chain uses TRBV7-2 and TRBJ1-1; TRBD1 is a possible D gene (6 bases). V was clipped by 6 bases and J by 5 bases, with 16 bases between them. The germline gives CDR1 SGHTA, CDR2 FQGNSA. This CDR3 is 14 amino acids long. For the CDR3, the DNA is TGTGCCAGCAGACTAAGCAGGGGAGGGACTGAAGCTTTCTTT. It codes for CASRLSRGGTEAFF.

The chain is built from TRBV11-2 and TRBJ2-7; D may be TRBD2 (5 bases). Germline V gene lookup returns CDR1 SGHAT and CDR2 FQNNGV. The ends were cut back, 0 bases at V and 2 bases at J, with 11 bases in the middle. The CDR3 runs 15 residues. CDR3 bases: TGTGCCAGCAGCTTAGATCCGACTAAGACCTACGAGCAGTACTTC. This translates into CASSLDPTKTYEQYF.

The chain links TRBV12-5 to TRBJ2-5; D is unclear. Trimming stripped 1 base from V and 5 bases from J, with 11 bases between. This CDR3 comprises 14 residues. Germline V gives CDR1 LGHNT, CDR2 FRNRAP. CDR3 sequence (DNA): TGTGCTAGTGGTTTGGATTTAGCCGGGGAGACCCAGTACTTC. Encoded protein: CASGLDLAGETQYF.

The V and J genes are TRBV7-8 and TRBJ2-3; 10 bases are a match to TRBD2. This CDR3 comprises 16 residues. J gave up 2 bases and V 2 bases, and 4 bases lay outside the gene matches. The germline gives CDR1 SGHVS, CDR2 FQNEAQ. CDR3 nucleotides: TGTGCCAGCAGCTTACTAGCGGGAGTTTTCACAGATACGCAGTATTTT. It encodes CASSLLAGVFTDTQYF. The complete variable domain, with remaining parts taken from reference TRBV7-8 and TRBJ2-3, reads GAGVSQSPRYKVAKRGQDVALRCDPISGHVSLFWYQQALGQGPEFLTYFQNEAQLDKSGLPSDRFFAERPEGSVSTLKIQRTQQEDSAVYLCASSLLAGVFTDTQYFGPGTRLTVL.

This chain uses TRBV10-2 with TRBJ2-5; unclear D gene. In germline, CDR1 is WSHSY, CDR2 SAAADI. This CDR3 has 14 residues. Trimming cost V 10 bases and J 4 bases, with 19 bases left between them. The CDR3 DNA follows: TGCGCCACCCTTTCCACTCGGGTAGGAGAGACCCAGTACTTC. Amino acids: CATLSTRVGETQYF.

CDR3 region: CASSPQGLGTEAFF. In DNA form, the CDR3 reads TGTGCCAGCTCACCCCAGGGGTTGGGAACTGAAGCTTTCTTT. The rearrangement uses TRBV18 and TRBJ1-1; tentative D call: TRBD1 (6 bases). This CDR3 is built from 14 residues. Germline-derived CDR1 and CDR2 are KGHSH and LQKENI. Trimming left V 3 bases short and J 5 bases short, with 13 bases between.

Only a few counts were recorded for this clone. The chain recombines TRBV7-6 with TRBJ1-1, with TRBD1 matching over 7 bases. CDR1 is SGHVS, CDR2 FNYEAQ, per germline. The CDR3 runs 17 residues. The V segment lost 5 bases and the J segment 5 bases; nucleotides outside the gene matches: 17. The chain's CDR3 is CASSPRGPDRVGTEAFF. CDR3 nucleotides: TGTGCCAGCAGCCCAAGGGGGCCGGACAGAGTCGGGACTGAAGCTTTCTTT.

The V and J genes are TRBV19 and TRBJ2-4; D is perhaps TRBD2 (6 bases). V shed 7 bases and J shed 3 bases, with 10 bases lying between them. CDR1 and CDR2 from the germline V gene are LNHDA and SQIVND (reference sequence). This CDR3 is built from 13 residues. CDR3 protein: CASTGVVKNIQYF. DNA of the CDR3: TGTGCCAGTACGGGGGTGGTCAAAAACATTCAGTACTTC.

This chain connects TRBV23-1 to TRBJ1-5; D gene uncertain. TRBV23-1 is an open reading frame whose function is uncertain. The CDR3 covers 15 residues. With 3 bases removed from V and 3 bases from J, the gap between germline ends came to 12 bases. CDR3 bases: TGCGCCAGCAGTCATCCTCAGGCTTACAATCAGCCCCAGCATTTT. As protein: CASSHPQAYNQPQHF.

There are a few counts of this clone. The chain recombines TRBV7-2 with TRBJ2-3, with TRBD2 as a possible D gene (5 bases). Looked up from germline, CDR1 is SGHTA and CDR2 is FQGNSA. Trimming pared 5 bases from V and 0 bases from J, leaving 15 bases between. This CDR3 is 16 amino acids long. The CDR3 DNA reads TGTGCCAGCAGCCTGGTCCTGGACTCTAGCACAGATACGCAGTATTTT. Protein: CASSLVLDSSTDTQYF.

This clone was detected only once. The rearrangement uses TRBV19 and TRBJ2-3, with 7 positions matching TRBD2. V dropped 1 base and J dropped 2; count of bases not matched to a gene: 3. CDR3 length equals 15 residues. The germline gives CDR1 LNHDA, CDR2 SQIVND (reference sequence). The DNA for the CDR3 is TGTGCCAGTAGTATAGGTCAGCGGGACACAGATACGCAGTATTTT. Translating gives CASSIGQRDTDTQYF. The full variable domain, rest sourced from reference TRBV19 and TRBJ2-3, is DGGITQSPKYLFRKEGQNVTLSCEQNLNHDAMYWYRQDPGQGLRLIYYSQIVNDFQKGDIAEGYSVSREKKESFPLTVTSAQKNPTAFYLCASSIGQRDTDTQYFGPGTRLTVL.

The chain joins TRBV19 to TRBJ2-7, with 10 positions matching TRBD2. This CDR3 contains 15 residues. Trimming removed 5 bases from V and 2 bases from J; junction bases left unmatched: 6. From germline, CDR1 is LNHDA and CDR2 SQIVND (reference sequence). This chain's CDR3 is CASSPLAGVAYEQYF. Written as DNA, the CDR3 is TGTGCCAGTAGTCCCCTAGCGGGAGTTGCCTACGAGCAGTACTTC.

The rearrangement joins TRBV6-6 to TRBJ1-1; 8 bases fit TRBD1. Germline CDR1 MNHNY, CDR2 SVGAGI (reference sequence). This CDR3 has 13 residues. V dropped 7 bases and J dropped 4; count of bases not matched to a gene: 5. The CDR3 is CASTFDRGTEAFF. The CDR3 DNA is TGTGCCAGCACCTTCGACAGGGGCACTGAAGCTTTCTTT.

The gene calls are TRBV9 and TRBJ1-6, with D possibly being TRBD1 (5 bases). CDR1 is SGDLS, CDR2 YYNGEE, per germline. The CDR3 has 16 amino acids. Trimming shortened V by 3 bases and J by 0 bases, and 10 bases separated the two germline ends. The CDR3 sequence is CASSARQSSYNSPLHF. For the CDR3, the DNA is TGTGCCAGCAGCGCAAGACAGAGCTCCTATAATTCACCCCTCCACTTT.

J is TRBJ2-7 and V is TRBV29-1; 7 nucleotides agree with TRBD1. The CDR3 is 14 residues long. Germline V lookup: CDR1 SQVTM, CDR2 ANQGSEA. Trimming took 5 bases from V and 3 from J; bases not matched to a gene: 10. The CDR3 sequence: CSVRLGQAYYEQYF. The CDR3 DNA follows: TGCAGCGTTAGACTCGGACAGGCCTACTACGAGCAGTACTTC.

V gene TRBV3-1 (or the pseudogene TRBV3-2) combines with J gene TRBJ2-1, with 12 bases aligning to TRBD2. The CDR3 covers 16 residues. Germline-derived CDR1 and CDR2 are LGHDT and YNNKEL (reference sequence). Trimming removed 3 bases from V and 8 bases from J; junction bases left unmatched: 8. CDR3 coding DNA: TGTGCCAGCAGCCATCCGGGACTAGCGGGTCAGGATGAGCAGTTCTTC. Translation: CASSHPGLAGQDEQFF.

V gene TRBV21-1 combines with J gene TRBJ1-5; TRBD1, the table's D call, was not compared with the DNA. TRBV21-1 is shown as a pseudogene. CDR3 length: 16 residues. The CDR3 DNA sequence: TGTGCCAGCAGCTCCCCTGGGGCCCCTAGCAATCAGCCCCAGCATTTT. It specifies CASSSPGAPSNQPQHF.

The CDR3 region has the DNA TGTGCCAGCAGCTTTGGACAGTCCATGAACACTGAAGCTTTCTTT. It encodes CASSFGQSMNTEAFF. The J gene is TRBJ1-1, the V gene TRBV7-3; D perhaps matches TRBD1 (6 bases). The CDR3 is 15 amino acids. V gave up 3 bases and J gave up 0 bases, with 11 bases separating them. Germline V gene data show CDR1 as SGHTA and CDR2 as FQGTGA.

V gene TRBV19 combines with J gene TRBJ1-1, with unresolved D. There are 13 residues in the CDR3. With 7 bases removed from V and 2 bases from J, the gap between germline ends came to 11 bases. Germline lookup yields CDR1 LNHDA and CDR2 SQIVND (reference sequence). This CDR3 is CASTREINTEAFF. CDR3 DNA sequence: TGTGCCAGTACGCGGGAGATTAACACTGAAGCTTTCTTT.